A selection of T cell receptor beta chains follows, all from one sample in a study of T cells after somatic rescue of genetic block. Using immunoSEQ multiplex PCR, the repertoire was profiled, and TCRdb retains in-frame clones only, with some absent. This sample has tens of thousands of clones; around 89% occur once, and the top ten carry roughly 1.7%. Sequenced: peripheral blood mononuclear cells (PBMCs). These receptors were taken from a young woman. Each CDR3 is given with its conserved first and last residue. A D gene is named only where the DNA matches it firmly. Not every row has a clone size; where given, it reads once, few, many or a size class.

clone size: .; D gene: .; J gene: TRBJ2-3; V gene: TRBV9; CDR3 protein: CASSVVPGSTDTQYF; CDR3 DNA: TGTGCCAGCAGCGTAGTCCCCGGGAGCACAGATACGCAGTATTTT
clone size: .; D gene: .; J gene: TRBJ1-5; V gene: TRBV19; CDR3 protein: CASSTQGVGHQPQHF; CDR3 DNA: TGTGCCAGTAGTACACAGGGCGTAGGTCATCAGCCCCAGCATTTT
clone size: .; D gene: .; J gene: TRBJ2-1; V gene: TRBV6-4; CDR3 protein: CASREGPEASNEQFF; CDR3 DNA: TGTGCCAGCAGAGAGGGCCCCGAGGCCTCCAATGAGCAGTTCTTC
clone size: .; D gene: .; J gene: TRBJ2-5; V gene: TRBV28; CDR3 protein: CASSLAEETQYF; CDR3 DNA: TGTGCCAGCAGTTTAGCCGAAGAGACCCAGTACTTC
clone size: .; D gene: .; J gene: TRBJ2-4; V gene: TRBV2; CDR3 protein: CASGLGGGESIQYF; CDR3 DNA: TGTGCCAGCGGACTTGGAGGGGGGGAGAGTATTCAGTACTTC
clone size: .; D gene: TRBD2; J gene: TRBJ2-7; V gene: TRBV5-8; CDR3 protein: CASSLDSGRYEQYF; CDR3 DNA: TGTGCCAGCAGCTTGGACAGCGGGAGATACGAGCAGTACTTC
clone size: .; D gene: .; J gene: TRBJ2-3; V gene: TRBV2; CDR3 protein: CASSSLALRTDTQYF; CDR3 DNA: TGTGCCAGCAGTTCGCTAGCACTTCGCACAGATACGCAGTATTTT
clone size: .; D gene: .; J gene: TRBJ1-3; V gene: TRBV4-3; CDR3 protein: CASSQDTSSGNTIYF; CDR3 DNA: TGCGCCAGCAGCCAAGATACTTCCAGTGGAAACACCATATATTTT
clone size: .; D gene: .; J gene: TRBJ1-1; V gene: TRBV19; CDR3 protein: CASRAIDGWGGAEAFF; CDR3 DNA: TGTGCCAGTAGGGCGATCGACGGCTGGGGTGGGGCTGAAGCTTTCTTT
clone size: .; D gene: .; J gene: TRBJ1-4; V gene: TRBV18; CDR3 protein: CASSPTATNEKLFF; CDR3 DNA: TGTGCCAGCTCACCGACTGCAACTAATGAAAAACTGTTTTTT
clone size: .; D gene: .; J gene: TRBJ2-7; V gene: TRBV21-1; CDR3 protein: CASSLPWGEAGTYEQYF; CDR3 DNA: TGTGCCAGCAGCTTACCTTGGGGGGAGGCCGGAACCTACGAGCAGTACTTC
clone size: .; D gene: .; J gene: TRBJ2-1; V gene: TRBV7-8; CDR3 protein: CASSLSGMLGYNEQFF; CDR3 DNA: TGTGCCAGCAGCTTATCCGGGATGCTAGGCTACAATGAGCAGTTCTTC
clone size: .; D gene: .; J gene: TRBJ2-1; V gene: TRBV10-1; CDR3 protein: CASSEGYPGNEQFF; CDR3 DNA: TGCGCCAGCAGTGAAGGGTATCCAGGCAATGAGCAGTTCTTC
clone size: .; D gene: TRBD1; J gene: TRBJ2-1; V gene: TRBV4-2; CDR3 protein: CASSPETGSNEQFF; CDR3 DNA: TGTGCCAGCAGCCCGGAGACAGGGAGCAATGAGCAGTTCTTC
clone size: .; D gene: .; J gene: TRBJ1-4; V gene: TRBV19; CDR3 protein: CASSIPPRREKLFF; CDR3 DNA: TGTGCCAGTAGTATTCCACCACGCAGGGAAAAACTGTTTTTT
clone size: .; D gene: .; J gene: TRBJ2-7; V gene: TRBV18; CDR3 protein: CASSPSAGNYEQYF; CDR3 DNA: TGTGCCAGCTCACCAAGCGCAGGGAACTACGAGCAGTACTTC
clone size: .; D gene: TRBD1; J gene: TRBJ1-2; V gene: TRBV11-2; CDR3 protein: CASSLDLTGYGGYTF; CDR3 DNA: TGTGCCAGCAGCTTAGACTTGACAGGGTATGGTGGCTACACCTTC
clone size: .; D gene: .; J gene: TRBJ1-1; V gene: TRBV21-1; CDR3 protein: CASSKTQNQGVPETAFF; CDR3 DNA: TGTGCCAGCAGCAAAACGCAAAATCAGGGGGTTCCTGAGACGGCTTTCTTT
clone size: .; D gene: .; J gene: TRBJ1-2; V gene: TRBV11-1; CDR3 protein: CASRRGEAYGYTF; CDR3 DNA: TGTGCCAGCAGAAGAGGGGAGGCCTATGGCTACACCTTC
clone size: .; D gene: .; J gene: TRBJ1-2; V gene: TRBV27; CDR3 protein: CASRITGGGYTF; CDR3 DNA: TGTGCCAGCAGGATCACGGGAGGTGGCTACACCTTC
clone size: .; D gene: .; J gene: TRBJ1-2; V gene: TRBV6-5; CDR3 protein: CASSYSWSTGYTF; CDR3 DNA: TGTGCCAGCAGTTACTCTTGGTCGACTGGCTACACCTTC
clone size: .; D gene: .; J gene: TRBJ1-2; V gene: TRBV21-1; CDR3 protein: CASSKTRYRDLFYGYTF; CDR3 DNA: TGTGCCAGCAGCAAAACCCGTTACAGGGACCTATTCTATGGCTACACCTTC
clone size: .; D gene: .; J gene: TRBJ2-4; V gene: TRBV5-4; CDR3 protein: CASSMRGENIQYF; CDR3 DNA: TGTGCCAGCAGCATGAGGGGAGAAAACATTCAGTACTTC
clone size: once; D gene: .; J gene: TRBJ2-7; V gene: TRBV28; CDR3 protein: CASSLEVAGSSEQYF; CDR3 DNA: TGTGCCAGCAGTTTAGAGGTAGCCGGTAGCTCCGAGCAGTACTTC
clone size: .; D gene: TRBD2; J gene: TRBJ2-7; V gene: TRBV5-1; CDR3 protein: CASSLEGSGSIRSYEQYF; CDR3 DNA: TGCGCCAGCAGCTTGGAGGGTAGCGGGAGTATTAGGTCCTACGAGCAGTACTTC
clone size: .; D gene: .; J gene: TRBJ2-5; V gene: TRBV10-2; CDR3 protein: CASSERAKETQYF; CDR3 DNA: TGCGCCAGCAGTGAAAGAGCTAAAGAGACCCAGTACTTC
clone size: .; D gene: TRBD1; J gene: TRBJ1-6; V gene: TRBV30; CDR3 protein: CAWSLPGTANSPLHF; CDR3 DNA: TGTGCCTGGAGTTTGCCCGGGACAGCGAATTCACCCCTCCACTTT
clone size: .; D gene: .; J gene: TRBJ2-7; V gene: TRBV5-4; CDR3 protein: CASSLAGGTYEQYF; CDR3 DNA: TGTGCCAGCAGCTTGGCCGGCGGTACCTACGAGCAGTACTTC
clone size: .; D gene: .; J gene: TRBJ1-2; V gene: TRBV5-4; CDR3 protein: CASSFMLPGTHGYTF; CDR3 DNA: TGTGCCAGCAGCTTTATGCTCCCGGGGACCCATGGCTACACCTTC
clone size: once; D gene: .; J gene: TRBJ1-1; V gene: TRBV11-3; CDR3 protein: CASSFRGGITEAFF; CDR3 DNA: TGTGCCAGCAGCTTCAGAGGGGGAATCACTGAAGCTTTCTTT
clone size: few; D gene: TRBD2; J gene: TRBJ2-7; V gene: TRBV6-5; CDR3 protein: CASSSLAGKGEQYF; CDR3 DNA: TGTGCCAGCAGTTCACTAGCGGGGAAGGGCGAGCAGTACTTC
clone size: .; D gene: .; J gene: TRBJ1-2; V gene: TRBV19; CDR3 protein: CASSIEAGPLYGYTF; CDR3 DNA: TGTGCCAGTAGTATCGAAGCAGGGCCCCTCTATGGCTACACCTTC
clone size: .; D gene: .; J gene: TRBJ1-1; V gene: TRBV18; CDR3 protein: CASSPLSRSLYTEAFF; CDR3 DNA: TGTGCCAGCTCACCACTGAGCCGGTCCCTATACACTGAAGCTTTCTTT